This T cell receptor beta chain is from a study of T cell clones after liver transplantation. Overall study: At least one year of complete immunosuppression withdrawal without enzymes over twice normal defined tolerance.

Overall study results and limits: Migration into the graft, not deletion, may explain lost graft donor-reactive T cells. A larger donor-reactive than third-party decline suggested partial antigen-specific deletion.

The data were produced by immunoSEQ multiplex PCR, yet TCRdb's version contains in-frame clones alone and is incomplete. The sample consists of over 50,000 clones, 86% of them appearing once. As for this clone: What it binds is unknown.

Germline CDR1 is MNHEY and CDR2 is SMNVEV (reference sequence). V gave up 5 bases and J gave up 3 bases, with 14 bases separating them. This CDR3 region has 14 residues. Sorting of unstimulated PBMCs yielded separate CD3+CD4+ and CD3+CD8+ fractions. The clonotype was recovered from a human patient who received a liver transplant. Some T cells may be transferred from the graft donor. This sample comprised CD8+ T cells from blood, obtained 12 months after liver transplant. This chain joins TRBV27 and TRBJ2-7; possibly TRBD2 for D (6 bases). DNA for the CDR3: TGTGCCAGCAGTGCAACCCGGGACTTCTACGAGCAGTACTTC. Translating gives CASSATRDFYEQYF.